This T cell receptor beta chain was captured by sequencing in a study of PD-1 blockade in classical Hodgkin lymphoma. Study overall: Intravenous delivery of nivolumab at 3 mg/kg to patients occurred every 2 weeks.

The CDR3 is made up of 14 amino acids. The V and J ends lost 5 bases and 1 base respectively, with 11 bases between them. Germline values: CDR1 ENHRY, CDR2 SYGVKD. The time point: cycle 4 day 1 (C4D1), after less than 7 weeks of nivolumab. Every one of the patients relapsed after autologous stem cell transplantation (brentuximab vedotin exposure was variable). The method was immunoSEQ multiplex PCR; TCRdb's version includes in-frame clones alone and lacks a portion of them. The sample lists 90,000 to 100,000 clones, roughly 73% occurring once. The chain carries TRBV10-3 and TRBJ1-1; tentatively, D is TRBD1 (6 bases). This specimen consisted of peripheral blood mononuclear cells (PBMCs), obtained before the fourth cycle of nivolumab. The sequence came from a human donor with classical Hodgkin lymphoma. This CDR3 is CAISRAGENTEAFF. The DNA of the CDR3 is TGTGCCATCAGTCGAGCAGGGGAGAACACTGAAGCTTTCTTT.